A single sample gave rise to the 26 T cell receptor beta chains below, sequenced in a study of blood T cells in healthy people across ages. Combining a sample-barcoded 5' primer with a J-beta primer mix, a second PCR ran for about 7 to 11 cycles. MiXCR, run by TCRdb on the 5' RACE reads, gives a single entry per CDR3 protein. The data hold roughly 800,000 distinct CDR3 sequences, with roughly 25% observed a single time. This sample also belongs to another study, concerning T cells of mothers and their children.

Sequencing input: blood. All receptors derive from a boy aged 5-17 years in good health.

The table lists this clonotype with many counts. J is TRBJ2-1 and V is TRBV7-8; 10 nucleotides match TRBD2. V lost 3 bases, J lost 4 bases, and 3 bases stayed unmatched. Germline V gene lookup returns CDR1 SGHVS and CDR2 FQNEAQ. This CDR3 contains 15 residues. The CDR3 protein is CASSLLAGEYNEQFF. As DNA, the CDR3 is TGTGCCAGCAGCTTGCTAGCGGGAGAGTACAATGAGCAGTTCTTC. Combining the CDR3 with reference TRBV7-8 and TRBJ2-1 gives the whole variable domain GAGVSQSPRYKVAKRGQDVALRCDPISGHVSLFWYQQALGQGPEFLTYFQNEAQLDKSGLPSDRFFAERPEGSVSTLKIQRTQQEDSAVYLCASSLLAGEYNEQFFGPGTRLTVL.

The table lists this clonotype with a few counts. J is TRBJ2-7 and V is TRBV5-6, with 8 bases matching TRBD1. This CDR3 spans 14 amino acids. In germline, CDR1 is SGHDT, CDR2 YYEEEE. With V trimmed by 4 bases and J by 4 bases, 7 bases remained unmatched. This CDR3 is CASSPVRGRYEQYF. The CDR3 DNA sequence: TGTGCCAGCAGCCCAGTCAGGGGGCGATACGAGCAGTACTTC.

V is TRBV7-2 and J is TRBJ2-7, with D possibly called TRBD1 or TRBD2 (6 bases each). Trimming took off 5 bases at V and 2 bases at J, with 13 bases between the two ends. CDR3 length: 14 residues. Per the germline V gene, CDR1 is SGHTA and CDR2 is FQGNSA. This CDR3 reads CASSLHGGAYEQYF. CDR3 nucleotides: TGTGCCAGCAGCCTCCACGGGGGCGCCTACGAGCAGTACTTC.

This clonotype has a handful of counts. The chain joins TRBV13 to TRBJ2-3; no firm D call. Trimming left V 7 bases short and J 1 base short, with 6 bases between. CDR1 is PRHDT and CDR2 is FYEKMQ in the germline V gene (reference sequence). CDR3 size: 12 residues. The CDR3 spells CASTVGTDTQYF. The DNA for the CDR3 is TGTGCCAGCACGGTAGGCACAGATACGCAGTATTTT.

This rearrangement joins TRBV5-1 to TRBJ1-4; D gene ambiguous. V dropped 1 base and J dropped 3 bases, with 16 bases sitting between them. Germline-derived CDR1 and CDR2 are SGHRS and YFSETQ. This CDR3 spans 17 amino acids. CDR3 sequence reads: CASSLYNSPSSNEKLFF. CDR3 bases: TGCGCCAGCAGCTTGTACAACAGCCCCTCGTCTAATGAAAAACTGTTTTTT.

This chain uses TRBV28 with TRBJ1-2, with TRBD1 matching over 11 bases. This CDR3 has 13 residues. V dropped 6 bases and J dropped 8; count of bases not matched to a gene: 5. Germline V gene lookup returns CDR1 MDHEN and CDR2 SYDVKM. CDR3 sequence: CASRGQGENGYTF. The CDR3 DNA follows: TGTGCCAGCAGGGGACAGGGGGAGAACGGCTACACCTTC.

This chain uses TRBV25-1 with TRBJ2-5; D call uncertain. Germline V CDR1 and CDR2: MGHDK, SYGVNS. Between the trimmed V and J ends, which lost 4 bases and 3 bases, there was a span of 9 bases. This CDR3 contains 13 residues. The CDR3 coding sequence is TGTGCCAGCAGTGTCCAGGCCAAAGAGACCCAGTACTTC. This encodes CASSVQAKETQYF.

This clonotype was counted between two and nine times. The chain couples TRBV2 to TRBJ2-3; possible D gene TRBD2, 6 bases. V lost 2 bases, J lost 5 bases, and 17 bases lay in between. This CDR3 has 16 amino acids. The germline V gene encodes CDR1 SNHLY and CDR2 FYNNEI. CDR3 amino acids: CASSESKANGGDTQYF. The CDR3 DNA reads TGTGCCAGCAGTGAATCTAAAGCAAACGGGGGAGATACGCAGTATTTT. Using reference TRBV2 and TRBJ2-3 for the parts outside the CDR3, the full variable domain is EPEVTQTPSHQVTQMGQEVILRCVPISNHLYFYWYRQILGQKVEFLVSFYNNEISEKSEIFDDQFSVERPDGSNFTLKIRSTKLEDSAMYFCASSESKANGGDTQYFGPGTRLTVL.

Notes on this clonotype: The junction and the germline gene differ at one end; a read error may be behind it. The chain employs TRBV15 and TRBJ2-5; D not certain. Per germline, CDR1 LNHNV and CDR2 YYDKDF (reference sequence). This CDR3 region has 14 residues. The CDR3 bases are TGTGCCACCAGCAGAGTATCCAGCCGAGAGGCCCAGTACTTC. Its translation is CATSRVSSREAQYF.

Concerning this clonotype: The CDR3 does not close with the conserved phenylalanine or tryptophan, likely indicating a read error. The gene calls are TRBV12-3 or TRBV12-4 and TRBJ2-7; no definite D call. The CDR3 has 11 amino acids. V lost 6 bases, J lost 3 bases, and 6 bases lay in between. CDR3: CASSLNYEQYS. The CDR3 nucleotides read TGTGCCAGCAGCTTGAACTACGAGCAGTACTCC.

In its sample, this clonotype was seen a few times. This chain links TRBV7-2 with TRBJ2-5, with D perhaps TRBD2 (5 bases). Germline-derived CDR1 and CDR2 are SGHTA and FQGNSA. The CDR3 is 16 residues long. V gave up 5 bases and J gave up 2 bases, with 18 bases separating them. The CDR3 reads CASSASLVPIQETQYF. In nucleotides, the CDR3 is TGTGCCAGCAGCGCCTCACTAGTCCCAATTCAAGAGACCCAGTACTTC.

The V call is TRBV20-1, the J call TRBJ2-7; 10 positions match TRBD2. This CDR3 is built from 18 residues. CDR1 is DFQATT and CDR2 is SNEGSKA in the germline V gene (reference sequence). Unmatched junction bases numbered 12, after V lost 1 base and J lost 0 bases. The CDR3 coding sequence is TGCAGTGCTAGAGGGGTGCTAACTAGCGGGACTAACTCCTACGAGCAGTACTTC. Protein product: CSARGVLTSGTNSYEQYF.

This chain uses TRBV21-1 with TRBJ2-7; no DNA check was done on the table's D call, TRBD1. The tail of the sequence fits TRBJ2-5 better, so the J call may be wrong. TRBV21-1 is a recognized pseudogene. The CDR3 length is 14 residues. The CDR3 sequence is CASSNHQLPETQYF. Written as DNA, the CDR3 is TGTGCCAGCAGCAACCATCAACTCCCGGAGACCCAGTACTTC.

The J gene is TRBJ2-2, the V gene TRBV4-1, with 14 bases lining up with TRBD2. The V and J ends lost 7 bases and 2 bases, in that order; junction bases with no gene match: 15. The CDR3 length is 20 residues. Germline V gives CDR1 MGHRA, CDR2 YSYEKL. CDR3 sequence reads: CASTFNPGTSGRKNTGELFF. CDR3 coding DNA: TGCGCCAGCACCTTTAACCCGGGGACTAGCGGGAGAAAAAACACCGGGGAGCTGTTTTTT.

The chain combines TRBV9 with TRBJ2-5; D is undetermined. Germline CDR1 SGDLS, CDR2 YYNGEE. The CDR3 sequence is 14 residues long. V lost 1 base and J 5 bases, leaving 12 bases between the germline ends. The CDR3 spells CASSVSGVGETQYF. As DNA, the CDR3 is TGTGCCAGCAGCGTATCTGGGGTGGGGGAGACCCAGTACTTC.

The gene calls are TRBV6-5 and TRBJ1-4, with 10 bases lining up with TRBD1. After removal of 6 bases from V and 7 bases from J, the junction contained 5 bases not matched to a gene. The CDR3 covers 14 residues. Germline CDR1 MNHEY, CDR2 SVGAGI. The CDR3: CASSGQGVGEKLFF. Here the CDR3 DNA reads TGTGCCAGCAGCGGACAGGGGGTTGGTGAAAAACTGTTTTTT.

This clonotype showed up many times. This sequence joins TRBV12-3 or TRBV12-4 and TRBJ2-1, with 7 positions matching TRBD1. J gave up 7 bases and V 3 bases, and 3 bases lay outside the gene matches. CDR3 size: 13 residues. The CDR3 region is CASSFDRVNEQFF. CDR3 sequence (DNA): TGTGCCAGCAGTTTCGACAGGGTGAATGAGCAGTTCTTC.

The chain joins TRBV11-2 to TRBJ2-1; the match to TRBD2 covers 12 bases. This CDR3 comprises 17 residues. After removal of 1 base from V and 4 bases from J, the junction contained 5 bases not matched to a gene. CDR1 is SGHAT, CDR2 FQNNGV, per germline. The CDR3: CASSLVASGRVYNEQFF. The CDR3 nucleotides are TGTGCCAGCAGCTTAGTGGCTAGCGGGAGGGTTTACAATGAGCAGTTCTTC.

The V and J genes are TRBV29-1 and TRBJ2-5, with 10 bases fitting TRBD2. The DNA end lines up better with TRBJ2-1; the J call may be wrong. Germline V gives CDR1 SQVTM, CDR2 ANQGSEA. CDR3 length: 14 amino acids. CDR3 DNA: TGCAGCGGGTTAAGCGGGAGGGCCCCGAATGAGCAGTTCTTC. Protein: CSGLSGRAPNEQFF.

The V call is TRBV29-1, the J call TRBJ2-1; 10 bases match TRBD1. The DNA end lines up better with TRBJ2-7; the J call may be wrong. This CDR3 is built from 13 residues. Germline CDR1 and CDR2: SQVTM and ANQGSEA. The CDR3 loop is CSVAGQGMGEQYF. CDR3 DNA sequence: TGCAGCGTCGCGGGACAGGGGATGGGCGAGCAGTACTTC.

V is TRBV11-2 and J is TRBJ2-5; 9 positions match TRBD1. With the DNA end fitting TRBJ2-7 better, the J assignment may be wrong. The CDR3 spans 14 residues. CDR1 and CDR2 (germline): SGHAT, FQNNGV. In DNA form, the CDR3 reads TGTGCCAGCAAAAGGGCGGGACAGGGATCCGAGCAGTACTTC. It yields the protein CASKRAGQGSEQYF.

The sample holds a few counts of this clonotype. The chain uses TRBV12-3 or TRBV12-4 and TRBJ2-5; D is unclear. V dropped 5 bases and J dropped 1 base, with 14 bases sitting between them. This CDR3 has 15 residues. The CDR3: CASSPARSLQETQYF. The CDR3 nucleotides read TGTGCCAGCAGTCCAGCACGCTCCCTCCAAGAGACCCAGTACTTC.

The rearrangement uses TRBV20-1 and TRBJ2-1; 7 positions match TRBD2. This CDR3 has 16 residues. J gave up 0 bases and V 0 bases, and 5 bases lay outside the gene matches. Germline V lookup: CDR1 DFQATT, CDR2 SNEGSKA (reference sequence). CDR3 loop: CSARDAASGSYNEQFF. The CDR3 DNA is TGCAGTGCTAGAGATGCGGCTAGCGGCTCCTACAATGAGCAGTTCTTC.

This clonotype has just a few counts. The chain carries TRBV20-1 and TRBJ2-3, with D possibly being TRBD1 (5 bases). The germline V gene encodes CDR1 DFQATT and CDR2 SNEGSKA (reference sequence). Trimming shortened V by 0 bases and J by 6 bases, and 19 bases separated the two germline ends. The CDR3 covers 16 residues. The CDR3 loop reads CSARDSAFQGLDTQYF. The DNA for the CDR3 is TGCAGTGCTAGAGATTCGGCCTTCCAGGGTTTGGATACGCAGTATTTT.

The chain has TRBV19 and TRBJ1-2, with TRBD1 matching over 9 bases. The length of the CDR3 is 16 residues. Trimming removed 10 bases from V and 4 bases from J; junction bases left unmatched: 16. Germline-derived CDR1 and CDR2 are LNHDA and SQIVND (reference sequence). CDR3 DNA sequence: TGTGCCAACGCCGGGACAGGGCCCCCTCGGGGCTATGGCTACACCTTC. Its translation is CANAGTGPPRGYGYTF.

In this sample, this clonotype turned up a few times. The chain couples TRBV29-1 to TRBJ2-7; no reliable D call. The CDR3 loop spans 13 amino acids. V was cut by 4 bases and J by 0 bases, with 10 bases left in between. Germline V CDR1 and CDR2: SQVTM, ANQGSEA. The CDR3 loop is CSVVSANSYEQYF. As DNA, the CDR3 is TGCAGCGTTGTGTCAGCGAACTCCTACGAGCAGTACTTC.